These T cell receptor beta chains were read from a single sample in a study of shared clonotypes between healthy human individuals. Clones were read by immunoSEQ multiplex PCR, and TCRdb kept only the in-frame ones, dropping some. The sample includes over a million clones, roughly 96% of them seen just once. Sequencing used naive CD4+ T cells sorted from blood. These TCRs come from a man in his thirties or forties in good health. CDR3s leave out the opening cysteine and the closing phenylalanine or tryptophan.

cdr3_aa: ASRTWAGRRDKTQETQY; v_call: TRBV7-6; j_call: TRBJ2-5
cdr3_aa: ASSPRLHSSYNEQF; v_call: TRBV4-2; j_call: TRBJ2-1
cdr3_aa: SATGLAGGGVYNEQF; v_call: TRBV29-1; j_call: TRBJ2-1
cdr3_aa: ASGPRLTNTGELF; v_call: TRBV9; j_call: TRBJ2-2
cdr3_aa: ASRTTGLSEQY; v_call: TRBV19; j_call: TRBJ2-7
cdr3_aa: ASSYSGLATDTQY; v_call: TRBV6-5; j_call: TRBJ2-3
cdr3_aa: ASRKDTEAF; v_call: TRBV6-1; j_call: TRBJ1-1
cdr3_aa: ASRSSGRANEQF; v_call: TRBV28; j_call: TRBJ2-1
cdr3_aa: ASSRNVQGNTGELF; v_call: TRBV27; j_call: TRBJ2-2
cdr3_aa: SVSGTSGHTDTQY; v_call: TRBV29-1; j_call: TRBJ2-3
cdr3_aa: ASSVGWGQETQY; v_call: TRBV9; j_call: TRBJ2-5
cdr3_aa: ASSLENQPQH; v_call: TRBV5-8; j_call: TRBJ1-5
cdr3_aa: ASSVGTFDYEQY; v_call: TRBV9; j_call: TRBJ2-7
cdr3_aa: ASQGGNQPQH; v_call: TRBV27; j_call: TRBJ1-5
cdr3_aa: ASSQVLRGTGELF; v_call: TRBV14; j_call: TRBJ2-2
cdr3_aa: ASSYGAYNEQF; v_call: TRBV6-6; j_call: TRBJ2-1
cdr3_aa: ASSRDRAVSYEQY; v_call: TRBV7-8; j_call: TRBJ2-7
cdr3_aa: ASRRAEVYEQY; v_call: TRBV21-1; j_call: TRBJ2-7
cdr3_aa: ASSLAGAGNQPQH; v_call: TRBV27; j_call: TRBJ1-5
cdr3_aa: ASSLVTSGRGNNEQF; v_call: TRBV5-4; j_call: TRBJ2-1
cdr3_aa: ASQDRVTYEQY; v_call: TRBV19; j_call: TRBJ2-7
cdr3_aa: ASSLGLAGGYEQY; v_call: TRBV28; j_call: TRBJ2-7
cdr3_aa: ASSQIREQY; v_call: TRBV7-9; j_call: TRBJ2-7
cdr3_aa: ASMGGQISNQPQH; v_call: TRBV6-1; j_call: TRBJ1-5
cdr3_aa: ASSLTQGDEKLF; v_call: TRBV11-2; j_call: TRBJ1-4
cdr3_aa: AFQGPQTNEKLF; v_call: TRBV2; j_call: TRBJ1-4
cdr3_aa: SVGTGNQPQH; v_call: TRBV29-1; j_call: TRBJ1-5